This T cell receptor beta chain originates from a study of cytotoxic CD8 clonotypes in ibrutinib-treated CLL. Study context: Some 25 partial and 2 complete responses; at median about 70 months, approximately 14 remitted, roughly 12 progressed. Among the samples, the mean was around 260,000 productive templates and fewer than 95,000 productive rearrangements. Study-level findings and limits: Public clonotypes showed up rarely, and on treatment they shrank or held steady. Elevated clonality accompanied ibrutinib response, with a return toward baseline values at progression.

Using immunoSEQ multiplex PCR, the repertoire was profiled, and TCRdb retains in-frame clones only, with some absent. The table includes approximately 200,000 clones, approximately 68% detected once. Note on this clone: What it binds is unknown.

The length of the CDR3 is 11 residues. The V and J ends lost 5 bases and 6 bases respectively, with 8 bases between them. Germline V gives CDR1 SNHLY, CDR2 FYNNEI. The sample here was PBMCs, taken after 24 months of ibrutinib treatment. The clonotype was recovered from a human donor with chronic lymphocytic leukemia. This chain connects TRBV2 to TRBJ2-7, with D hard to call. CDR3 DNA sequence: TGTGCCAGCAGTTCTAGTGGCGAGCAGTACTTC. The encoded protein is CASSSSGEQYF. Combining the CDR3 with reference TRBV2 and TRBJ2-7 gives the whole variable domain EPEVTQTPSHQVTQMGQEVILRCVPISNHLYFYWYRQILGQKVEFLVSFYNNEISEKSEIFDDQFSVERPDGSNFTLKIRSTKLEDSAMYFCASSSSGEQYFGPGTRLTVT.